These 3 T cell receptor beta chains share one sample of origin, sequenced in a study of blood T cell repertoires in COVID-19. Only in-frame clones appear in the TCRdb table, and some are missing; sequencing was by immunoSEQ multiplex PCR. The sample gives approximately 130,000 clones, 75% to 90% of which show up once; over 15% is in the top ten. Source material: PBMCs or T cells enriched from blood (not recorded which). The receptors shown here come from a man in his thirties or forties who had recovered from COVID-19.

This clone turned up a few times. J is TRBJ2-2 and V is TRBV10-2; TRBD1 matches 9 bases. The CDR3 loop spans 15 amino acids. The germline V gene has CDR1 WSHSY and CDR2 SAAADI. V trimming: 6 bases; J trimming: 4 bases; junction bases outside the gene matches: 6. The CDR3 coding sequence is TGCGCCAGCAGACATCGGGACAGGGCCACCGGGGAGCTGTTTTTT. Translation gives CASRHRDRATGELFF.

This sequence joins TRBV24-1 and TRBJ2-1; maybe TRBD1 (6 bases). The CDR3 spans 14 residues. Trimming left V 1 base short and J 11 bases short, with 14 bases between. CDR1 is KGHDR and CDR2 is SFDVKD in the germline V gene. In nucleotides, the CDR3 is TGTGCCACCAGTGATTTAAGGGTTGGACAGAAGCAGTTCTTC. This gives the protein CATSDLRVGQKQFF.

The chain joins TRBV6-2 or TRBV6-3 to TRBJ1-5; 11 bases are a match to TRBD1. Germline V gene lookup returns CDR1 MNHEY and CDR2 SVGEGT. V was pared by 6 bases and J by 7 bases, with 8 bases of the junction left unmatched. This CDR3 is 15 amino acids long. CDR3 sequence (DNA): TGTGCCAGCAGCGGACAGGGGGCGGTCGGCCAGCCCCAGCATTTT. It is translated as CASSGQGAVGQPQHF.